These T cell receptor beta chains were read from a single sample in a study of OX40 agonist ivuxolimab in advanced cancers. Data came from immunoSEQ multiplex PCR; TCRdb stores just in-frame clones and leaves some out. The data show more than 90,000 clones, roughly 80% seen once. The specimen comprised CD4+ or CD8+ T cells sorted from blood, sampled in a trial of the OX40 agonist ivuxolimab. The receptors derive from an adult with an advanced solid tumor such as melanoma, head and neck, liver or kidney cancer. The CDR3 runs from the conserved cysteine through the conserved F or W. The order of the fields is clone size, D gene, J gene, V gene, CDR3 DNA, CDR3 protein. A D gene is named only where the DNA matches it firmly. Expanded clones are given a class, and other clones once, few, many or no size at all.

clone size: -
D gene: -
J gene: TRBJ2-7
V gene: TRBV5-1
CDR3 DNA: TGCGCCAGCAGCTTGGTGCGGGACGAGCAGTACTTC
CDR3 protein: CASSLVRDEQYF

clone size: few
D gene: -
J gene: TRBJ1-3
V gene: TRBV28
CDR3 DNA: TGTGCCAGCAGTTCCCCCTTGGAGACCATATATTTT
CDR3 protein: CASSSPLETIYF

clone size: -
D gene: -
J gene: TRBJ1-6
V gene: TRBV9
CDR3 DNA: TGTGCCAGCAGCGTGACCGGTTATAATTCACCCCTCCACTTT
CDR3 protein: CASSVTGYNSPLHF

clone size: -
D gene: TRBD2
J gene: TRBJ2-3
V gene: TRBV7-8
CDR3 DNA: TGTGCCAGCAGCTTACTCGGGACTAGCGGGATCACAGATACGCAGTATTTT
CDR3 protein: CASSLLGTSGITDTQYF

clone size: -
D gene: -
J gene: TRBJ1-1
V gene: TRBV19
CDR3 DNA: TGTGCCAGTAGTATTTCTTCAGGTTACACTGAAGCTTTCTTT
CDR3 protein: CASSISSGYTEAFF

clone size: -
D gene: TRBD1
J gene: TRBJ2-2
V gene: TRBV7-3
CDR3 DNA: TGTGCCAGCAGCTCCGGGACAGGCAACACCGGGGAGCTGTTTTTT
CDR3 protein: CASSSGTGNTGELFF

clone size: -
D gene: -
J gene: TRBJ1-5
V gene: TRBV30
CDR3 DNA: TGTGCCTGGGGTTCAGCAGATCAGCCCCAGCATTTT
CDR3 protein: CAWGSADQPQHF

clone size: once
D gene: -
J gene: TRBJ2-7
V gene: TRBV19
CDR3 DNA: TGTGCCAGTAGTATCGGAGGGACAGCAACCTACGAGCAGTACTTC
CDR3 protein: CASSIGGTATYEQYF

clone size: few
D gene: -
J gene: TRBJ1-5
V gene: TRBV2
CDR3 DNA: TGTGCCAGCAGTTATTACCAAAGCAATCAGCCCCAGCATTTT
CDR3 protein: CASSYYQSNQPQHF

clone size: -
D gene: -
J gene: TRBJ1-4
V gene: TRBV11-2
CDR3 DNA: TGTGCCAGCAGCCAGGGTTCCCGCACTAATGAAAAACTGTTTTTT
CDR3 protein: CASSQGSRTNEKLFF

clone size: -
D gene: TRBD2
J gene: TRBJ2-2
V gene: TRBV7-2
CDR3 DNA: TGTGCCAGCAGCTTCGGGCTAGCGGGCACCGGGGAGCTGTTTTTT
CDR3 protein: CASSFGLAGTGELFF

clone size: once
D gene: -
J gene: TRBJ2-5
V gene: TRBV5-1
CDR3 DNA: TGCGCCAGCAGCTTGGAAGGCGAGACCCAGTACTTC
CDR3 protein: CASSLEGETQYF

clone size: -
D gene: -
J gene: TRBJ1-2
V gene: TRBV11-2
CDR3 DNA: TGTGCCAGCAGCTTATCTTCAGAGTTGGGTGGCTACACCTTC
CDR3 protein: CASSLSSELGGYTF

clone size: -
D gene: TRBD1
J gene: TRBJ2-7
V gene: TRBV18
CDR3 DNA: TGTGCCAGCCCACCACCGGGACAGATCCACGAGCAGTACTTC
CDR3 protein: CASPPPGQIHEQYF

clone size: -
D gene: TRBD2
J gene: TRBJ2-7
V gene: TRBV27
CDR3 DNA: TGTGCCAGCAGTCCCGGACTAGTGTCCTACGAGCAGTACTTC
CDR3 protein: CASSPGLVSYEQYF

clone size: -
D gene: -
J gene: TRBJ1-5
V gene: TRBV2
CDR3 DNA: TGTGCCAGCAGTGAAGTACCTAGCAATCAGCCCCAGCATTTT
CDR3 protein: CASSEVPSNQPQHF

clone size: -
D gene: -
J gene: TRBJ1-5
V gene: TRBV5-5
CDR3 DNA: TGTGCCAGCAGCTTAGGGGGAGGGCCCCAGCATTTT
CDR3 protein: CASSLGGGPQHF

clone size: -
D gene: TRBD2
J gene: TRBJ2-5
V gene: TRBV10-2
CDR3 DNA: TGCGCCAGCCGAAGTCGTCGGACTAGCGGCGTCTTTGAGACCCAGTACTTC
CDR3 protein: CASRSRRTSGVFETQYF

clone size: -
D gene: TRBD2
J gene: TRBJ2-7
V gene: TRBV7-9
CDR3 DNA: TGTGCCAGCAGCTTAGGGGACTACTACGAGCAGTACTTC
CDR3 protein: CASSLGDYYEQYF

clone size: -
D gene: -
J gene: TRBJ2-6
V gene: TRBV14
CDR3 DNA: TGTGCCAGCAGCCCAGGTGGGGCCAACGTCCTGACTTTC
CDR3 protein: CASSPGGANVLTF

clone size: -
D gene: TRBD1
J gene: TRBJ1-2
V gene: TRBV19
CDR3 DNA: TGTGCCAGTAGTAGTACAGGGGTTCCTTATGGCTACACCTTC
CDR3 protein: CASSSTGVPYGYTF

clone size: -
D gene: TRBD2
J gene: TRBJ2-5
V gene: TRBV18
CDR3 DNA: TGTGCCAGCTCAGACTCCGGGACTAGCGGTGAGACCCAGTACTTC
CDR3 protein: CASSDSGTSGETQYF

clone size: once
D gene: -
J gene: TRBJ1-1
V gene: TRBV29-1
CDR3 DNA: TGCAGCGTTGAAACAGGTGAAGCTTTCTTT
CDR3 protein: CSVETGEAFF

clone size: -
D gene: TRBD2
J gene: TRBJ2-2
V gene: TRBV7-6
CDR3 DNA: TGTGCCAGCAGCATCGGGGGGGACACCGGGGAGCTGTTTTTT
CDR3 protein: CASSIGGDTGELFF

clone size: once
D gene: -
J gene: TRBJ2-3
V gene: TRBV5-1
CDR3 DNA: TGCGCCAGCAGCTTGAGGTCCACGTACACTAGCACAGATACGCAGTATTTT
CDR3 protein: CASSLRSTYTSTDTQYF